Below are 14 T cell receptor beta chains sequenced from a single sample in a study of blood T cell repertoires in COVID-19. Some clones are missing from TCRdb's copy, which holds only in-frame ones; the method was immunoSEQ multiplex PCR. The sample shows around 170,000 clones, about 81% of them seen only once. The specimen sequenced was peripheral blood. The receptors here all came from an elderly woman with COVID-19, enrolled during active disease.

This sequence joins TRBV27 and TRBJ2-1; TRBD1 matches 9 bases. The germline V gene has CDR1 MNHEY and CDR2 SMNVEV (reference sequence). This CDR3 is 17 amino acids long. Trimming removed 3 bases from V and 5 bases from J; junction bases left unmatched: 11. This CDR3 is CASSFWGTGRGHNEQFF. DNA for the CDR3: TGTGCCAGCAGTTTTTGGGGGACAGGGAGGGGGCACAATGAGCAGTTCTTC.

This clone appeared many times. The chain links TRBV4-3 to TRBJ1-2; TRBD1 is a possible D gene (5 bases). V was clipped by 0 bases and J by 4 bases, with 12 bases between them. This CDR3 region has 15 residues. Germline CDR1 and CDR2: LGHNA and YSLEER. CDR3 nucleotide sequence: TGCGCCAGCAGCCAAGAATGGCAGGGAATCTATGGCTACACCTTC. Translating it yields CASSQEWQGIYGYTF.

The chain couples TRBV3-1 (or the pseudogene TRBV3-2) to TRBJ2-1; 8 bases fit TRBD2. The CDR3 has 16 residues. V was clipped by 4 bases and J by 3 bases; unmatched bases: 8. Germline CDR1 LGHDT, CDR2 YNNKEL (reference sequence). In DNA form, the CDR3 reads TGTGCCAGCAGCCGTACAGCGGGGGAGTTCTACAATGAGCAGTTCTTC. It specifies CASSRTAGEFYNEQFF.

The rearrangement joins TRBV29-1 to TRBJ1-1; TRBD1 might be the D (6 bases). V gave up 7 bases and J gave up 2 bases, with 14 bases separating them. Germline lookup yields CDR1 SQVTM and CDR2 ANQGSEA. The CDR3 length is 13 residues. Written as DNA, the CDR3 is TGCAGCGCCGAACGACAGGACAACACTGAAGCTTTCTTT. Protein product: CSAERQDNTEAFF.

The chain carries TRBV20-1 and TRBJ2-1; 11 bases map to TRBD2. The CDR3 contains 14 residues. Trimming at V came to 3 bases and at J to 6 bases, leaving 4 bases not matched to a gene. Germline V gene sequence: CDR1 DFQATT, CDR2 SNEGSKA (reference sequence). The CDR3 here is CSASATSGINEQFF. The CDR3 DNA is TGCAGTGCTAGTGCGACTAGCGGGATCAATGAGCAGTTCTTC.

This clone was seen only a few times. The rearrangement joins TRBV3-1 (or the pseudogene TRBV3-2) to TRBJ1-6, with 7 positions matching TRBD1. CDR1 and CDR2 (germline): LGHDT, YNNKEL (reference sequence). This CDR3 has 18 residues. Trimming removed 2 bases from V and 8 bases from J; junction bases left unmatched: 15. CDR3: CASSQSKSSTGTDSPLHF. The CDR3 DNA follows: TGTGCCAGCAGCCAATCAAAGTCCTCGACAGGGACGGATTCACCCCTCCACTTT.

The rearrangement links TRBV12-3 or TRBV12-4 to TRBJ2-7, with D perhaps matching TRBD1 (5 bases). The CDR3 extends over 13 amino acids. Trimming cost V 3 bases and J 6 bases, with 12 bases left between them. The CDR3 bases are TGTGCCAGCAGTTTTAAGGAAAGGGGCGAGCAGTACTTC. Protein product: CASSFKERGEQYF.

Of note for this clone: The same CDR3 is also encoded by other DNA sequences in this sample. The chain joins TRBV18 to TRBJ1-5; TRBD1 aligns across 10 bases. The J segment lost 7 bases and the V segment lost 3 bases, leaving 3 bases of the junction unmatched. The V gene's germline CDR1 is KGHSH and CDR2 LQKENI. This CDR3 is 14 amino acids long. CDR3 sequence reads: CASSPGTGDQPQHF. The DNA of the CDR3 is TGTGCCAGCTCACCCGGGACAGGGGACCAGCCCCAGCATTTT.

CDR3 amino acids: CASSPAVPTSGGNEQFF. The CDR3, as DNA: TGCGCCAGCAGCCCCGCGGTCCCGACTAGCGGGGGAAATGAGCAGTTCTTC. The chain recombines TRBV5-1 with TRBJ2-1; 12 bases match TRBD2. Germline values: CDR1 SGHRS, CDR2 YFSETQ. V gave up 4 bases and J gave up 7 bases; unmatched junction bases: 12. The CDR3 is 17 residues long.

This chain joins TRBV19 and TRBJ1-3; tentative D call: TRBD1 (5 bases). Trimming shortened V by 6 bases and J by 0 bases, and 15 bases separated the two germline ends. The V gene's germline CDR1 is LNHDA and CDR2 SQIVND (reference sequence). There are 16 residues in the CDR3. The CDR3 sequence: CASSSITGSSGNTIYF. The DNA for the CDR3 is TGTGCCAGTAGCTCTATAACAGGAAGCTCTGGAAACACCATATATTTT.

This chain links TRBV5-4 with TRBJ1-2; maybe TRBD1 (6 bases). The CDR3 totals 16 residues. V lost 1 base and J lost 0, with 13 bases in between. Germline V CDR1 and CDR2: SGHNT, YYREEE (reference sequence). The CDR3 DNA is TGTGCCAGCAGCTTGTCCGCGGGGGCCGCTAACTATGGCTACACCTTC. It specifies CASSLSAGAANYGYTF.

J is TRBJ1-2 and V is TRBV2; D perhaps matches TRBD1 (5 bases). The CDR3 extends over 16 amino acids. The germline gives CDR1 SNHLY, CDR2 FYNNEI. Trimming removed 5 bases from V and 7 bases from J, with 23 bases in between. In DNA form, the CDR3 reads TGTGCCAGCAGTCCCAGTACTGGGTTCGGGACTCGTGGCTACACCTTC. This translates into CASSPSTGFGTRGYTF.

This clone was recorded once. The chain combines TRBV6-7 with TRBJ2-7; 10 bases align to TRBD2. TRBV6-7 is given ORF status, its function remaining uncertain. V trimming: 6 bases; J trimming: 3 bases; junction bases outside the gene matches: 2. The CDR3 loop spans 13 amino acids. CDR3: CASRLAGVYEQYF. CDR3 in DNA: TGTGCCAGCAGGCTAGCGGGAGTCTACGAGCAGTACTTC.

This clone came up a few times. CDR3 amino acids: CASSRRGGLRSGELFF. The CDR3 DNA is TGTGCCAGCAGCAGACGGGGGGGCCTGCGCTCCGGGGAGCTGTTTTTT. The chain couples TRBV11-3 to TRBJ2-2, with 8 bases identical to TRBD2. CDR1 and CDR2 from the germline V gene are SGHNT and YENEEA. This CDR3 is built from 16 residues. The V gene end was trimmed by 5 bases and the J gene end by 6 bases; junction bases not matched to a gene: 11.